What follows are 16 T cell receptor beta chains derived from one specimen sequenced in a study of blood T cell repertoires in COVID-19. The protocol was immunoSEQ multiplex PCR, while the TCRdb copy is restricted to in-frame clones and leaves out a portion. The profile shows a few hundred thousand clones, roughly 85% of them singletons. The sequencing sample was made of PBMCs or T cells enriched from blood (not recorded which). These receptor sequences come from a woman between 40 and 50 years old with acute COVID-19.

This sequence joins TRBV2 and TRBJ1-3, with 10 nucleotides matching TRBD1. With 8 bases clipped from V and 0 bases from J, the junction kept 7 bases outside the gene matches. CDR1 is SNHLY, CDR2 FYNNEI, per germline. This CDR3 spans 16 amino acids. The CDR3 region is CASGGTGVFSGNTIYF. CDR3 nucleotides: TGTGCCAGCGGGGGGACAGGGGTTTTCTCTGGAAACACCATATATTTT.

The genes are TRBV29-1 and TRBJ2-1, with 13 nucleotides matching TRBD2. Germline CDR1 SQVTM, CDR2 ANQGSEA. The CDR3 consists of 17 residues. After removal of 4 bases from V and 0 bases from J, the junction contained 6 bases not matched to a gene. Here the CDR3 DNA reads TGCAGCGTTGCCTTTGGACTAGCGGGAGCCTCCTACAATGAGCAGTTCTTC. This translates into CSVAFGLAGASYNEQFF.

This rearrangement joins TRBV11-3 to TRBJ2-2; TRBD2 matches 16 bases. The germline V gene encodes CDR1 SGHNT and CDR2 YENEEA. The CDR3 is 17 amino acids. V lost 5 bases to trimming and J lost 7 bases; unmatched junction nucleotides: 7. CDR3 in DNA: TGTGCCAGCAGCCCGGGACTAGCGGGAGGGCCTGGCGGGGAGCTGTTTTTT. Encoded protein: CASSPGLAGGPGGELFF. The variable domain in full, with the rest retrieved from reference TRBV11-3 and TRBJ2-2, is EAGVVQSPRYKIIEKKQPVAFWCNPISGHNTLYWYLQNLGQGPELLIRYENEEAVDDSQLPKDRFSAERLKGVDSTLKIQPAELGDSAVYLCASSPGLAGGPGGELFFGEGSRLTVL.

This chain joins TRBV28 and TRBJ2-7; 11 nucleotides align to TRBD1. This CDR3 has 15 residues. The J segment lost 2 bases and the V segment lost 4 bases, leaving 4 bases of the junction unmatched. Germline loops: CDR1 MDHEN, CDR2 SYDVKM. The CDR3 nucleotides are TGTGCCAGCAGTTACCTGGGACAGGGGGCCTACGAGCAGTACTTC. This gives the protein CASSYLGQGAYEQYF.

The chain uses TRBV5-1 and TRBJ2-5; 8 nucleotides align to TRBD2. With V trimmed by 7 bases and J by 0 bases, 2 bases remained unmatched. This CDR3 has 13 amino acids. Germline loops: CDR1 SGHRS, CDR2 YFSETQ. CDR3 region: CASGSGNQETQYF. CDR3 bases: TGCGCCAGCGGTAGCGGGAACCAAGAGACCCAGTACTTC.

The chain has TRBV19 and TRBJ1-1; TRBD1 aligns across 7 bases. The length of the CDR3 is 14 residues. Germline trimming cut 7 bases from V and 1 base from J; bases unmatched to any gene: 6. Germline loops: CDR1 LNHDA, CDR2 SQIVND (reference sequence). The CDR3 sequence is CASTPDRKNTEAFF. The CDR3 region has the DNA TGTGCCAGTACCCCGGACAGGAAGAACACTGAAGCTTTCTTT.

J is TRBJ2-2 and V is TRBV3-1 (or the pseudogene TRBV3-2); no clear D. CDR3 length: 13 amino acids. Looked up from germline, CDR1 is LGHDT and CDR2 is YNNKEL (reference sequence). With 6 bases removed from V and 4 bases from J, the gap between germline ends came to 9 bases. As DNA, the CDR3 is TGTGCCAGCAGGTTTCCGGTCACCGGGGAGCTGTTTTTT. It is translated as CASRFPVTGELFF.

The V gene is TRBV12-3 or TRBV12-4, the J gene TRBJ2-5; 7 bases are a match to TRBD2. The CDR3 consists of 13 residues. The V gene end was trimmed by 7 bases and the J gene end by 0 bases; junction bases not matched to a gene: 2. CDR3 protein: CASMGGYQETQYF. As DNA, the CDR3 is TGTGCCAGCATGGGGGGGTACCAAGAGACCCAGTACTTC.

This chain links TRBV5-1 with TRBJ2-1; TRBD2 might be the D (6 bases). In germline, CDR1 is SGHRS, CDR2 YFSETQ. The CDR3 has 13 amino acids. Trimming pared 0 bases from V and 10 bases from J, leaving 11 bases between. This CDR3 reads CASSLARDGEQFF. CDR3 nucleotide sequence: TGCGCCAGCAGCTTGGCGCGGGACGGGGAGCAGTTCTTC. The entire variable domain, with the rest obtained from reference TRBV5-1 and TRBJ2-1, is as follows: KAGVTQTPRYLIKTRGQQVTLSCSPISGHRSVSWYQQTPGQGLQFLFEYFSETQRNKGNFPGRFSGRQFSNSRSEMNVSTLELGDSALYLCASSLARDGEQFFGPGTRLTVL.

The chain joins TRBV11-2 to TRBJ2-7, with 11 bases fitting TRBD1. V gave up 1 base and J gave up 6 bases; unmatched junction bases: 2. The CDR3 sequence is 14 residues long. Germline CDR1 SGHAT, CDR2 FQNNGV. The chain's CDR3 is CASSLGTGGGEQYF. CDR3 in DNA: TGTGCCAGCAGCTTAGGGACAGGGGGCGGCGAGCAGTACTTC.

This clone was counted between two and nine times. The V and J genes are TRBV2 and TRBJ1-2; TRBD1 is a possible D gene (6 bases). The V gene's germline CDR1 is SNHLY and CDR2 FYNNEI. Trimming pared 10 bases from V and 4 bases from J, leaving 25 bases between. The CDR3 length is 16 residues. CDR3 loop: CATLQGYPTTRYGYTF. In DNA form, the CDR3 reads TGTGCCACCCTACAGGGATACCCCACAACACGCTATGGCTACACCTTC.

The chain uses TRBV29-1 and TRBJ2-3; TRBD2 agrees at 10 bases. The germline V gene has CDR1 SQVTM and CDR2 ANQGSEA. The CDR3 loop spans 15 amino acids. The V and J ends lost 2 bases and 4 bases, in that order; junction bases with no gene match: 6. CDR3 sequence (DNA): TGCAGCGTTGAAACTCCTAGCGGGAGAGCAGATACGCAGTATTTT. Protein sequence: CSVETPSGRADTQYF.

J is TRBJ1-1 and V is TRBV25-1, with D perhaps TRBD1 (5 bases). The CDR3 spans 15 residues. Per the germline V gene, CDR1 is MGHDK and CDR2 is SYGVNS. The V gene lost 6 bases and the J gene lost 1 base, with 15 bases spanning the gap. This CDR3 reads CASSSDMTSNTEAFF. Written as DNA, the CDR3 is TGTGCCAGCAGCTCGGACATGACATCGAACACTGAAGCTTTCTTT.

The gene calls are TRBV11-3 and TRBJ2-2, with D unresolved. This CDR3 is built from 15 residues. In germline, CDR1 is SGHNT, CDR2 YENEEA. V gave up 6 bases and J gave up 1 base, with 12 bases separating them. CDR3 protein: CASRKESRNTGELFF. The CDR3 DNA is TGTGCCAGCAGGAAGGAGAGTCGGAACACCGGGGAGCTGTTTTTT.

The chain carries TRBV27 and TRBJ1-6; no definite D call. The CDR3 runs 15 residues. Trimming removed 3 bases at V and 10 bases at J, with 16 bases between. Germline V gives CDR1 MNHEY, CDR2 SMNVEV (reference sequence). The CDR3, as DNA: TGTGCCAGCAGTTTCGGCCGTGGAGGGTACTCACCCCTCCACTTT. Residues: CASSFGRGGYSPLHF.

The chain uses TRBV7-8 and TRBJ2-1; D unresolved. V was cut by 4 bases and J by 5 bases, with 18 bases left in between. The CDR3 runs to 16 residues. The V gene's germline CDR1 is SGHVS and CDR2 FQNEAQ. CDR3 in amino acids: CASSSMESYLNNEQFF. Here the CDR3 DNA reads TGTGCCAGCAGCTCCATGGAGAGTTACCTGAACAATGAGCAGTTCTTC.